These 24 T cell receptor beta chains originate from one sample sequenced in a study of blood T cell repertoires in COVID-19. Only in-frame clones appear in the TCRdb table, and some are missing; sequencing was by immunoSEQ multiplex PCR. The table records 200,000 or so clones, about 85% of them present only once. Sequenced sample: peripheral blood. Receptor source: a man aged 55 to 70 with COVID-19, enrolled during active disease.

The chain employs TRBV27 and TRBJ1-1; TRBD1 matches 7 bases. This CDR3 spans 15 amino acids. V lost 0 bases and J lost 10; bases outside the gene matches: 11. In germline, CDR1 is MNHEY, CDR2 SMNVEV (reference sequence). CDR3 protein: CASSLSSGGSGGAFF. The CDR3 DNA sequence: TGTGCCAGCAGTTTATCTTCGGGGGGGTCAGGGGGAGCTTTCTTT.

The chain carries TRBV5-4 and TRBJ2-6, with a possible D match to TRBD2 (5 bases). This CDR3 contains 17 residues. Trimming removed 0 bases at V and 1 base at J, with 11 bases between. Germline lookup yields CDR1 SGHNT and CDR2 YYREEE (reference sequence). Here the CDR3 reads CASSLGSGLSGANVLTF. CDR3 sequence (DNA): TGTGCCAGCAGCTTGGGCTCGGGATTATCTGGGGCCAACGTCCTGACTTTC.

This chain links TRBV5-1 with TRBJ1-1, with D hard to call. Trimming removed 1 base at V and 0 bases at J, with 13 bases between. Germline CDR1 and CDR2: SGHRS and YFSETQ. The CDR3 consists of 16 residues. The CDR3 coding sequence is TGCGCCAGCAGCTTGTCGAGTCGGGGAATGAACACTGAAGCTTTCTTT. This codes for CASSLSSRGMNTEAFF.

This chain connects TRBV7-2 to TRBJ1-1; weak D call: TRBD1 (6 bases). Trimming took off 5 bases at V and 11 bases at J, with 12 bases between the two ends. The CDR3 totals 11 residues. CDR1 SGHTA and CDR2 FQGNSA come from the germline V gene. The CDR3 loop reads CASSPNRVAFF. The CDR3 DNA is TGTGCCAGCAGCCCTAACAGGGTTGCTTTCTTT. The full variable domain, its missing parts supplied by reference TRBV7-2 and TRBJ1-1, is GAGVSQSPSNKVTEKGKDVELRCDPISGHTALYWYRQSLGQGLEFLIYFQGNSAPDKSGLPSDRFSAERTGGSVSTLTIQRTQQEDSAVYLCASSPNRVAFFGQGTRLTVV.

This clone has only a few counts. The chain employs TRBV14 and TRBJ1-2; D may be TRBD1 (6 bases). The CDR3 extends over 14 amino acids. Trimming stripped 4 bases from V and 6 bases from J, with 15 bases between. Germline CDR1 and CDR2: SGHDN and FVKESK. The CDR3: CASSRLGGADGYTF. The CDR3 bases are TGTGCCAGCAGCCGCCTGGGGGGGGCGGATGGCTACACCTTC.

J is TRBJ1-6 and V is TRBV3-1 (or the pseudogene TRBV3-2); D remains unclear. The CDR3 extends over 16 amino acids. The V end was cut by 4 bases, the J end by 0 bases, with 10 bases between. Germline CDR1 is LGHDT and CDR2 is YNNKEL (reference sequence). The CDR3 is CASSPAPSSYNSPLHF. CDR3 sequence (DNA): TGTGCCAGCAGCCCCGCCCCGAGCTCCTATAATTCACCCCTCCACTTT.

The chain is built from TRBV6-5 and TRBJ2-1, with 7 positions matching TRBD2. The CDR3 is made up of 15 amino acids. J lost 5 bases, V lost 6 bases, and 10 bases had no gene match. The germline CDR1 and CDR2 sequences are MNHEY and SVGAGI. CDR3 sequence reads: CASSPRGEGHNEQFF. CDR3 DNA sequence: TGTGCCAGCAGCCCCCGGGGGGAGGGGCACAATGAGCAGTTCTTC.

V usage is TRBV6-2 or TRBV6-3 and J usage is TRBJ1-2, with a tentative D call TRBD1 (5 bases). Germline assignment: CDR1 MNHEY and CDR2 SVGEGT. CDR3 size: 13 residues. Trimming pared 5 bases from V and 4 bases from J, leaving 11 bases between. In DNA form, the CDR3 reads TGTGCCAGCAGTCGGACACCACTCTATGGCTACACCTTC. Protein sequence: CASSRTPLYGYTF.

The sample holds one count of this clone. The V and J genes are TRBV21-1 and TRBJ1-5; TRBD1 is the table's D call and was not checked against the DNA. TRBV21-1 is a documented pseudogene. The CDR3 is made up of 15 amino acids. This CDR3 is CASSTTGDSNQPQHF. CDR3 DNA sequence: TGTGCCAGCAGCACGACAGGGGATAGCAATCAGCCCCAGCATTTT.

This chain uses TRBV9 with TRBJ1-2; 10 bases line up with TRBD1. J lost 6 bases, V lost 5 bases, and 13 bases had no gene match. CDR3 size: 16 residues. The germline CDR1 and CDR2 sequences are SGDLS and YYNGEE. The CDR3: CASRDALSGTGDGYTF. The DNA for the CDR3 is TGTGCCAGCAGAGATGCCCTCTCCGGGACAGGGGATGGCTACACCTTC.

This clone was detected only a few times. The chain joins TRBV19 to TRBJ1-5; 7 bases map to TRBD1. This CDR3 region has 16 residues. V dropped 6 bases and J dropped 4; count of bases not matched to a gene: 12. Germline V gene sequence: CDR1 LNHDA, CDR2 SQIVND (reference sequence). The CDR3: CASSRRDSSSNQPQHF. In DNA form, the CDR3 reads TGTGCCAGTAGCCGGAGGGACAGTTCTTCTAATCAGCCCCAGCATTTT. Drawing the rest from reference TRBV19 and TRBJ1-5, the complete variable domain is DGGITQSPKYLFRKEGQNVTLSCEQNLNHDAMYWYRQDPGQGLRLIYYSQIVNDFQKGDIAEGYSVSREKKESFPLTVTSAQKNPTAFYLCASSRRDSSSNQPQHFGDGTRLSIL.

The rearrangement uses TRBV5-4 and TRBJ2-5; a possible D gene is TRBD1 (5 bases). Germline values: CDR1 SGHNT, CDR2 YYREEE (reference sequence). This CDR3 comprises 13 residues. Trimming took off 5 bases at V and 5 bases at J, with 13 bases between the two ends. The CDR3 reads CASRLGVGETQYF. Written as DNA, the CDR3 is TGTGCCAGCAGGTTAGGGGTCGGGGAGACCCAGTACTTC. Combining the CDR3 with reference TRBV5-4 and TRBJ2-5 gives the whole variable domain ETGVTQSPTHLIKTRGQQVTLRCSSQSGHNTVSWYQQALGQGPQFIFQYYREEENGRGNFPPRFSGLQFPNYSSELNVNALELDDSALYLCASRLGVGETQYFGPGTRLLVL.

The chain has TRBV3-1 (or the pseudogene TRBV3-2) and TRBJ1-3, with unresolved D. This CDR3 is built from 17 residues. The germline V gene encodes CDR1 LGHDT and CDR2 YNNKEL (reference sequence). V was cut by 0 bases and J by 0 bases, with 12 bases left in between. This CDR3 reads CASSQDRYSLSGNTIYF. The CDR3 bases are TGTGCCAGCAGCCAAGATCGTTACAGCCTCTCTGGAAACACCATATATTTT.

The CDR3 nucleotides are TGTGCCAGCAGCCAAGGGACAGGGGGGATCACTGAAGCTTTCTTT. Its protein product is CASSQGTGGITEAFF. The chain employs TRBV3-1 (or the pseudogene TRBV3-2) and TRBJ1-1; 10 bases align to TRBD1. The germline gives CDR1 LGHDT, CDR2 YNNKEL (reference sequence). This CDR3 has 15 amino acids. Unmatched junction bases numbered 3, after V lost 1 base and J lost 4 bases.

This clone appeared once. The chain carries TRBV7-3 and TRBJ2-3; tentatively, D is TRBD1 (5 bases). The CDR3 consists of 13 residues. Trimming pared 1 base from V and 8 bases from J, leaving 10 bases between. Germline V lookup: CDR1 SGHTA, CDR2 FQGTGA. CDR3 in DNA: TGTGCCAGCAGCTTAAAGGGGTCTTCTACGCAGTATTTT. Translating gives CASSLKGSSTQYF.

The J gene is TRBJ1-4, the V gene TRBV12-3 or TRBV12-4, with D unclear. This CDR3 comprises 13 residues. V was cut by 7 bases and J by 5 bases, with 11 bases left in between. This CDR3 is CASKGGFNEKLFF. CDR3 DNA: TGTGCCAGCAAAGGAGGGTTCAATGAAAAACTGTTTTTT.

This clone showed up just a few times. This rearrangement joins TRBV11-2 to TRBJ2-2; perhaps TRBD1 as D (6 bases). This CDR3 is built from 16 residues. The V gene lost 5 bases and the J gene lost 2 bases, with 15 bases spanning the gap. CDR1 and CDR2 (germline): SGHAT, FQNNGV. CDR3 nucleotide sequence: TGTGCCAGCAGCCCCCAGGGGCGGCTCAACACCGGGGAGCTGTTTTTT. It is translated as CASSPQGRLNTGELFF.

This clone has more than one count but fewer than ten. The chain recombines TRBV5-1 with TRBJ1-1, with TRBD1 matching over 10 bases. Germline CDR1 and CDR2: SGHRS and YFSETQ. The CDR3 covers 15 residues. The junction had 5 bases not matched to a gene; V was cut back by 2 bases and J by 4 bases. CDR3 sequence reads: CASSLRQGASTEAFF. The DNA for the CDR3 is TGCGCCAGCAGCTTAAGACAGGGGGCGAGCACTGAAGCTTTCTTT.

This chain links TRBV25-1 with TRBJ2-7, with TRBD1 matching over 9 bases. The CDR3 has 14 residues. The junction had 5 bases not matched to a gene; V was cut back by 6 bases and J by 2 bases. The germline CDR1 and CDR2 sequences are MGHDK and SYGVNS. CDR3 in DNA: TGTGCCAGCAGGGGACAGGGTCTAGCCTACGAGCAGTACTTC. Translated, it gives CASRGQGLAYEQYF.

This chain links TRBV28 with TRBJ2-7; weak D call: TRBD1 (5 bases). Germline CDR1 and CDR2: MDHEN and SYDVKM. The CDR3 sequence is 13 residues long. The ends were cut back, 5 bases at V and 3 bases at J, with 11 bases in the middle. The CDR3: CASSPTGIYEQYF. Here the CDR3 DNA reads TGTGCCAGCAGTCCCACAGGTATCTACGAGCAGTACTTC.

The V call is TRBV6-5, the J call TRBJ1-5; D gene unclear. Germline values: CDR1 MNHEY, CDR2 SVGAGI. CDR3 length: 13 amino acids. The V end was cut by 10 bases, the J end by 5 bases, with 15 bases between. The CDR3 DNA reads as TGTGCCACCTCGGGTAGCATGGATCAGCCCCAGCATTTT. This sequence encodes CATSGSMDQPQHF.

J is TRBJ2-7 and V is TRBV5-4, with TRBD1 as a possible D gene (6 bases). There are 14 residues in the CDR3. V was trimmed by 0 bases and J by 2 bases, leaving 9 bases between them. The germline gives CDR1 SGHNT, CDR2 YYREEE (reference sequence). Here the CDR3 reads CASSLVAGAYEQYF. CDR3 in DNA: TGTGCCAGCAGCTTGGTAGCAGGGGCCTACGAGCAGTACTTC.

This clone was seen only a few times. The chain is built from TRBV7-9 and TRBJ2-2; 9 nucleotides align to TRBD2. V lost 5 bases to trimming and J lost 5 bases; unmatched junction nucleotides: 15. CDR1 is SEHNR and CDR2 is FQNEAQ in the germline V gene (reference sequence). The CDR3 has 18 amino acids. CDR3 sequence (DNA): TGTGCCAGCAGCCATCAATCCGGGACTAGCCGAGGTACCGGGGAGCTGTTTTTT. It translates to CASSHQSGTSRGTGELFF.

The chain uses TRBV5-1 and TRBJ1-1; D possibly corresponds to TRBD1 (6 bases). The CDR3 consists of 15 residues. Germline assignment: CDR1 SGHRS and CDR2 YFSETQ. V lost 4 bases and J lost 0, with 13 bases in between. CDR3: CASSREGQLNTEAFF. DNA of the CDR3: TGCGCCAGCAGCCGAGAAGGACAGCTGAACACTGAAGCTTTCTTT. The complete variable domain, with remaining parts taken from reference TRBV5-1 and TRBJ1-1, reads KAGVTQTPRYLIKTRGQQVTLSCSPISGHRSVSWYQQTPGQGLQFLFEYFSETQRNKGNFPGRFSGRQFSNSRSEMNVSTLELGDSALYLCASSREGQLNTEAFFGQGTRLTVV.